The 2 T cell receptor beta chains presented below share a single source sample, sequenced in a study of T-cell reconstitution after alpha-beta-depleted transplantation in children. The library targeted TCRbeta and was prepared with unique molecular identifiers. TCRdb re-derived calls from the PCR reads in MiXCR, one entry per CDR3 protein. The sample has about 91,000 distinct CDR3 sequences, 8% to 9% seen once. The starting material was PBMCs from the stem cell graft donor, obtained from the stem cell graft. The receptors here all came from a human donor who donated a stem cell graft to a child with congenital amegakaryocytic thrombocytopenia.

The chain has TRBV5-2 and TRBJ2-2; TRBD1, as called in the table, went unchecked against the DNA. TRBV5-2 is termed a pseudogene. This CDR3 is built from 13 residues. The CDR3 reads CAMSPGVLGELFF. CDR3 bases: TGTGCCATGAGCCCAGGGGTCCTCGGGGAGCTGTTTTTT.

This clonotype has a count of ten or more. This chain uses TRBV9 with TRBJ1-1; D ambiguous. The germline CDR1 and CDR2 sequences are SGDLS and YYNGEE. CDR3 length: 13 residues. Trimming left V 5 bases short and J 5 bases short, with 13 bases between. The CDR3 sequence: CASSSEFLTEAFF. The CDR3 region has the DNA TGTGCCAGCAGTTCGGAGTTTCTAACTGAAGCTTTCTTT.